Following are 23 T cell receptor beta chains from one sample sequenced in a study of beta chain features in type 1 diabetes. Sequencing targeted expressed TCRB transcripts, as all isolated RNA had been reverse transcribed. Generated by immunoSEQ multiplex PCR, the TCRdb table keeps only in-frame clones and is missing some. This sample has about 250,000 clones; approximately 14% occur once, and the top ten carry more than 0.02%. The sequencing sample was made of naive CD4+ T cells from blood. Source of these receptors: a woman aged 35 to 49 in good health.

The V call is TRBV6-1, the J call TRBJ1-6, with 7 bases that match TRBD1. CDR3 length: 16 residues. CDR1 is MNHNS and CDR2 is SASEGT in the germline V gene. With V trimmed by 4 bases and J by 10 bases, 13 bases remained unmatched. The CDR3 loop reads CASSAIPGTVSSPLHF. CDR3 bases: TGTGCCAGCAGTGCAATCCCCGGGACAGTGTCCTCACCCCTCCACTTT.

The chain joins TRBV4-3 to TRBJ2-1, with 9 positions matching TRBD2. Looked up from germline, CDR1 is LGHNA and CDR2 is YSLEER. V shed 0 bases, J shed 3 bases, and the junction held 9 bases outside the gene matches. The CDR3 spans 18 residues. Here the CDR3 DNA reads TGCGCCAGCAGCCAAGAGAGCTCACATAGCGGGGGCTACAATGAGCAGTTCTTC. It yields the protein CASSQESSHSGGYNEQFF.

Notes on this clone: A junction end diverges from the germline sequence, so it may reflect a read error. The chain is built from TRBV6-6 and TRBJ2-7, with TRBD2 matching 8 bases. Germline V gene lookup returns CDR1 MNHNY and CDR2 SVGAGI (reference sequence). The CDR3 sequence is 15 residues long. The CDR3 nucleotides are TGTGCCAGCGCGACTCCTAGCGGGCCCTCCCACGAGCAGTACTTC. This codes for CASATPSGPSHEQYF.

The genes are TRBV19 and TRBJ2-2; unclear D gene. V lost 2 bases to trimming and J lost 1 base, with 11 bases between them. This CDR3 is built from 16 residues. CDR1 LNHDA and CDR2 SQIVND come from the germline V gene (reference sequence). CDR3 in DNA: TGTGCCAGTAGTATATGGCGGAGCGTGAACACCGGGGAGCTGTTTTTT. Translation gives CASSIWRSVNTGELFF.

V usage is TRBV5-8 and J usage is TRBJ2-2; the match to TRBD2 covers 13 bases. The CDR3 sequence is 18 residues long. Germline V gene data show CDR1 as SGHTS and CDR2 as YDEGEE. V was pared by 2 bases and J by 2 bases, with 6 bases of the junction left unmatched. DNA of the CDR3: TGTGCCAGCAGCTTAAGACTAGCGGGGGGCGAAAACACCGGGGAGCTGTTTTTT. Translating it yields CASSLRLAGGENTGELFF. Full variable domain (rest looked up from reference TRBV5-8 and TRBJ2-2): EAGVTQSPTHLIKTRGQQATLRCSPISGHTSVYWYQQALGLGLQFLLWYDEGEERNRGNFPPRFSGRQFPNYSSELNVNALELEDSALYLCASSLRLAGGENTGELFFGEGSRLTVL.

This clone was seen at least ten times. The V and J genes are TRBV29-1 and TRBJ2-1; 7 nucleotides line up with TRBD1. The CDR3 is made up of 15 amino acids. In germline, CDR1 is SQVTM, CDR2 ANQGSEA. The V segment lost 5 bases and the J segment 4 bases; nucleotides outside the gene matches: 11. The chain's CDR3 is CSVKIGTDSYNEQFF. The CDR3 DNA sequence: TGCAGCGTTAAGATCGGGACAGATAGTTACAATGAGCAGTTCTTC.

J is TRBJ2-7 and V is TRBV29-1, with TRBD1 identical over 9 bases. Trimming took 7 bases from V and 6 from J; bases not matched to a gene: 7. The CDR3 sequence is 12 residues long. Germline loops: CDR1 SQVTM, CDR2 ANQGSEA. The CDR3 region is CSGGDRAREQYF. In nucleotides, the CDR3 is TGCAGCGGGGGGGACAGGGCACGCGAGCAGTACTTC.

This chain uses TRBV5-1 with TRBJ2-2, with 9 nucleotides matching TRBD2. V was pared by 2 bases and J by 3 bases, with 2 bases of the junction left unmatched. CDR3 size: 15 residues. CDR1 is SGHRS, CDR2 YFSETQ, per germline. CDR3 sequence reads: CASSFSGGHTGELFF. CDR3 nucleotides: TGCGCCAGCAGCTTTAGCGGGGGACACACCGGGGAGCTGTTTTTT.

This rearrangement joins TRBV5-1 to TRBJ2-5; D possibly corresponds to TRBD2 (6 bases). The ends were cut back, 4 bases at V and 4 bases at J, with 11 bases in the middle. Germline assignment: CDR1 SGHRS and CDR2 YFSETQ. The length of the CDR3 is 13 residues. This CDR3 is CASSAAGGETQYF. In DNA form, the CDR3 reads TGCGCCAGCAGCGCGGCCGGGGGAGAGACCCAGTACTTC.

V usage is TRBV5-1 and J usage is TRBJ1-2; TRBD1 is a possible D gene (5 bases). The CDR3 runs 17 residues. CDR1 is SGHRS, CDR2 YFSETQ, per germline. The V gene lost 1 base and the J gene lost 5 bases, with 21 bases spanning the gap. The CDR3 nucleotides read TGCGCCAGCAGCTTGCCATCCTTAGACAGACCAGAATATGGCTACACCTTC. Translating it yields CASSLPSLDRPEYGYTF.

Written as DNA, the CDR3 is TGTGCCAGCAGCCGAGACAGCTCAACTAATGAAAAACTGTTTTTT. Translated: CASSRDSSTNEKLFF. This chain connects TRBV6-5 to TRBJ1-4, with D maybe TRBD1 (5 bases). This CDR3 has 15 amino acids. V lost 6 bases and J lost 0, with 11 bases in between. CDR1 and CDR2 (germline): MNHEY, SVGAGI.

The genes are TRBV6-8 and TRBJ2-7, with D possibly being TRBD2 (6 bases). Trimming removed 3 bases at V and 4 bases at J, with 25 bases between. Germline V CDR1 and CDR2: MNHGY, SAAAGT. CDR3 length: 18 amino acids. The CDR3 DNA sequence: TGTGCCAGCAGTTATATAGCGGATCTAACGACGCCAAGTTACGAGCAGTACTTC. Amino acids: CASSYIADLTTPSYEQYF.

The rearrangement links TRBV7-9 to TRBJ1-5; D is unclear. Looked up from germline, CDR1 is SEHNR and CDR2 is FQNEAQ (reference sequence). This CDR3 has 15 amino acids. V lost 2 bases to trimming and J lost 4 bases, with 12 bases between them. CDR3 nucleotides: TGTGCCAGCAGCTTACCTAGGGAGGGAAATCAGCCCCAGCATTTT. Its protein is CASSLPREGNQPQHF.

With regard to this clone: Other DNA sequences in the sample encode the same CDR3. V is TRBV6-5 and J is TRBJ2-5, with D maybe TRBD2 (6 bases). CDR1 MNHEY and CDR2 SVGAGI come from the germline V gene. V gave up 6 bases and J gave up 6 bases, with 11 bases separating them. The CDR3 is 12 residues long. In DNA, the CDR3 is TGTGCCAGCAGGGGAGGACTGCAGACCCAGTACTTC. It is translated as CASRGGLQTQYF.

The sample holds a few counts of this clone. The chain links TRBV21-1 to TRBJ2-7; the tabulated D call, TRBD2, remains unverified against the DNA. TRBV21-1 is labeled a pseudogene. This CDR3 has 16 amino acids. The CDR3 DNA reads TGTGCCAGCAGCAAATGGAGGTACAGACGCTCCTACGAGCAGTACTTC. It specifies CASSKWRYRRSYEQYF.

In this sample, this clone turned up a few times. CDR3 bases: TGTGCCAGCAGTCAGGGGGGTTTGAACTATGGCTACACCTTC. It is translated as CASSQGGLNYGYTF. The chain recombines TRBV27 with TRBJ1-2, with 7 bases lining up with TRBD1. The CDR3 extends over 14 amino acids. CDR1 and CDR2 (germline): MNHEY, SMNVEV (reference sequence). V shed 5 bases, J shed 2 bases, and the junction held 5 bases outside the gene matches.

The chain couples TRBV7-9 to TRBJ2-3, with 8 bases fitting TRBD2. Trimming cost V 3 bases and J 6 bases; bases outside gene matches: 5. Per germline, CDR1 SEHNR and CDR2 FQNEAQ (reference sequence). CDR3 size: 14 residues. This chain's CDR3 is CASSFSRGADTQYF. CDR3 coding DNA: TGTGCCAGCAGCTTTTCGCGGGGGGCTGATACGCAGTATTTT.

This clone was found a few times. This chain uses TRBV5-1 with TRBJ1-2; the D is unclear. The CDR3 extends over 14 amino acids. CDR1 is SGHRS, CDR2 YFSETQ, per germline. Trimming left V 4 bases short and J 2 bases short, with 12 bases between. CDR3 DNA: TGCGCCAGCAGCCTGGCGGGGAAGAACTATGGCTACACCTTC. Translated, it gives CASSLAGKNYGYTF. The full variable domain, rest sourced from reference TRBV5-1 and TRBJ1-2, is KAGVTQTPRYLIKTRGQQVTLSCSPISGHRSVSWYQQTPGQGLQFLFEYFSETQRNKGNFPGRFSGRQFSNSRSEMNVSTLELGDSALYLCASSLAGKNYGYTFGSGTRLTVV.

The CDR3 reads CSVGQGAGSGELFF. In DNA form, the CDR3 reads TGCAGCGTTGGCCAGGGGGCCGGATCCGGGGAGCTGTTTTTT. The chain couples TRBV29-1 to TRBJ2-2, with 8 bases aligning to TRBD1. The junction had 7 bases not matched to a gene; V was cut back by 4 bases and J by 6 bases. The CDR3 sequence is 14 residues long. CDR1 SQVTM and CDR2 ANQGSEA come from the germline V gene.

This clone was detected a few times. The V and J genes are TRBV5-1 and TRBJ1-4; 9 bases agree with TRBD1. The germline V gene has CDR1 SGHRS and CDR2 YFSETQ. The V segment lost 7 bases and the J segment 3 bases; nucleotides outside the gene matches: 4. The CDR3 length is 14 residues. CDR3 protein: CASQTGGSNEKLFF. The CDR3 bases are TGCGCCAGCCAAACAGGGGGCTCTAATGAAAAACTGTTTTTT.

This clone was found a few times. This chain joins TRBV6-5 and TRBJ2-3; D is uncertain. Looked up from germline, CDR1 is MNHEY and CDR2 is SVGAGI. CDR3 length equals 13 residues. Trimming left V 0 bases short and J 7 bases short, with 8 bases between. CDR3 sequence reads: CASSYSSGYTQYF. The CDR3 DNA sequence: TGTGCCAGCAGTTACTCGTCCGGGTATACGCAGTATTTT.

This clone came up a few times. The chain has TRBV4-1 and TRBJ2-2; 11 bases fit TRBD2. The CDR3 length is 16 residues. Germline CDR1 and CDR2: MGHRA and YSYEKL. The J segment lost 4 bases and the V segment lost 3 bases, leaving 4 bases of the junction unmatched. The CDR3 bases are TGCGCCAGCAGCCAGACTAGCGGGGTCGTCACCGGGGAGCTGTTTTTT. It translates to CASSQTSGVVTGELFF.

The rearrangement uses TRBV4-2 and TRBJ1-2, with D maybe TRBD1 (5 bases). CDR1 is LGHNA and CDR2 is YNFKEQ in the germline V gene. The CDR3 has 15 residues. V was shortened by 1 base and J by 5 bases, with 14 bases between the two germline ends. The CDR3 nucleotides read TGTGCCAGCAGCCAAGGACAGCAAGGTTTTTATGGCTACACCTTC. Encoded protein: CASSQGQQGFYGYTF.